Below are 15 T cell receptor beta chains sequenced from a single sample in a study of beta chain features in type 1 diabetes (dated 2018 in TCRdb). Overall study outcomes, separate from this receptor: In all four CD4+ subsets, TCRB CDR3 length was moderately but significantly shorter in type 1 diabetes patients.

Libraries were constructed by the immunoSEQ multiplex PCR assay. The entire isolated RNA was reverse transcribed using the High Capacity cDNA Reverse Transcription Kit, and thus expressed TCRB transcripts were sequenced. TCRdb stores this immuneACCESS table with in-frame sequences only. Part of the clones is absent; in the studies checked, under half of the shortfall reflects unresolved V genes, and no reason is known for the rest. Present in this sample are about 120,000 clones, roughly 15% of which were seen just once. 2% to 2.5% of the sample is held by the ten biggest clonotypes. Their specific antigens are unknown. The sample consisted of central memory CD4+ T cells from blood. These receptors all come from a man aged 25 to 40 with type 1 diabetes.

The chain is built from TRBV4-3 and TRBJ1-2; D is undetermined. The CDR3 runs to 14 residues. V lost 1 base and J 4 bases, leaving 10 bases between the germline ends. Germline values: CDR1 LGHNA, CDR2 YSLEER. The CDR3 bases are TGCGCCAGCAGCCAAGTGCACAGAAGCTATGGCTACACCTTC. Amino acids: CASSQVHRSYGYTF.

The sample holds a few counts of this clone. This chain uses TRBV5-4 with TRBJ2-3, with 7 bases fitting TRBD2. The CDR3 extends over 15 amino acids. Germline V CDR1 and CDR2: SGHNT, YYREEE (reference sequence). V dropped 0 bases and J dropped 2; count of bases not matched to a gene: 3. This CDR3 is CASSLEAGTTDTQYF. The DNA for the CDR3 is TGTGCCAGCAGCTTGGAAGCGGGGACCACAGATACGCAGTATTTT.

This clone was seen at least ten times. The V call is TRBV2, the J call TRBJ2-7; weak D call: TRBD1 (6 bases). Trimming stripped 4 bases from V and 4 bases from J, with 8 bases between. This CDR3 comprises 12 residues. Germline V gene sequence: CDR1 SNHLY, CDR2 FYNNEI. The CDR3 is CASSGQVYEQYF. The CDR3 DNA reads as TGTGCCAGCAGTGGACAGGTATACGAGCAGTACTTC.

This clone was detected a few times. The V gene is TRBV7-2, the J gene TRBJ2-3; D might be TRBD1 (5 bases). Trimming cost V 5 bases and J 0 bases, with 12 bases left between them. CDR1 and CDR2 (germline): SGHTA, FQGNSA. The CDR3 sequence is 15 residues long. In DNA, the CDR3 is TGTGCCAGCAGCGAAAAGGGGCGGAGCACAGATACGCAGTATTTT. Encoded protein: CASSEKGRSTDTQYF.

There are a few counts of this clone. This chain links TRBV7-2 with TRBJ2-2; no clear D. From germline, CDR1 is SGHTA and CDR2 FQGNSA. The V end was cut by 5 bases, the J end by 1 base, with 8 bases between. The CDR3 consists of 14 residues. The CDR3 coding sequence is TGTGCCAGCAGCCCACCGGGGAACACCGGGGAGCTGTTTTTT. This encodes CASSPPGNTGELFF.

The rearrangement links TRBV29-1 to TRBJ2-2; 7 bases match TRBD1. This CDR3 has 13 amino acids. J was trimmed by 3 bases and V by 4 bases; bases with no gene match: 2. CDR1 SQVTM and CDR2 ANQGSEA come from the germline V gene. CDR3 sequence: CSVAGQHTGELFF. CDR3 coding DNA: TGCAGCGTTGCGGGACAGCACACCGGGGAGCTGTTTTTT.

This clone was seen only a few times. The CDR3, as DNA: TGTGCCAGCAGCCCCGCTGGCCGGGGACGTCGCTCCTACGAGCAGTACTTC. Residues: CASSPAGRGRRSYEQYF. The chain has TRBV11-2 and TRBJ2-7; D is possibly TRBD1 or TRBD2 (5 bases each). Trimming removed 5 bases at V and 0 bases at J, with 20 bases between. The CDR3 loop spans 17 amino acids. Germline CDR1 and CDR2: SGHAT and FQNNGV.

This clone has only a few counts. Here the CDR3 reads CASSLQGGEEPQHF. In nucleotides, the CDR3 is TGTGCCAGCAGCTTACAGGGGGGCGAGGAGCCCCAGCATTTT. The V and J genes are TRBV7-2 and TRBJ1-5; TRBD1 aligns across 7 bases. Per germline, CDR1 SGHTA and CDR2 FQGNSA. The CDR3 sequence is 14 residues long. V trimming: 2 bases; J trimming: 8 bases; junction bases outside the gene matches: 6.

The chain employs TRBV13 and TRBJ1-1; no clear D. Germline-derived CDR1 and CDR2 are PRHDT and FYEKMQ (reference sequence). This CDR3 has 14 amino acids. Trimming cost V 1 base and J 0 bases, with 6 bases left between them. The CDR3 region is CASSLDKMNTEAFF. In DNA form, the CDR3 reads TGTGCCAGCAGCTTAGACAAAATGAACACTGAAGCTTTCTTT.

The chain carries TRBV7-9 and TRBJ2-3; D call uncertain. Germline V gene data show CDR1 as SEHNR and CDR2 as FQNEAQ (reference sequence). The CDR3 runs 13 residues. V was pared by 7 bases and J by 1 base, with 9 bases between. The CDR3 loop reads CASNRLRTDTQYF. As DNA, the CDR3 is TGTGCCAGCAACAGACTCCGCACAGATACGCAGTATTTT.

The chain couples TRBV9 to TRBJ2-6; D is tentatively TRBD1 or TRBD2 (6 bases each). Germline V lookup: CDR1 SGDLS, CDR2 YYNGEE. V was cut by 3 bases and J by 7 bases, with 17 bases left in between. The CDR3 length is 16 residues. The DNA of the CDR3 is TGTGCCAGCAGCGGCGACCCCTTGGGGGGCGCCAACGTCCTGACTTTC. Protein sequence: CASSGDPLGGANVLTF.

This clone showed up many times. The rearrangement uses TRBV5-1 and TRBJ1-6; the match to TRBD1 covers 8 bases. Germline-derived CDR1 and CDR2 are SGHRS and YFSETQ. The ends lost 4 bases at V and 10 bases at J; junction bases unmatched: 13. The CDR3 totals 16 residues. CDR3 in amino acids: CASSVQGQGSMSPLHF. CDR3 nucleotides: TGCGCCAGCAGCGTACAAGGACAGGGTTCGATGTCACCCCTCCACTTT.

The chain carries TRBV11-2 and TRBJ2-3; unclear D gene. CDR3 length: 13 residues. Trimming took off 5 bases at V and 4 bases at J, with 10 bases between the two ends. Germline V gene data show CDR1 as SGHAT and CDR2 as FQNNGV. In DNA, the CDR3 is TGTGCCAGCAGCACTAACCACCCAGATACGCAGTATTTT. Its protein is CASSTNHPDTQYF.

The chain employs TRBV2 and TRBJ1-2, with D maybe TRBD1 (5 bases). CDR1 and CDR2 from the germline V gene are SNHLY and FYNNEI. The CDR3 spans 14 residues. Trimming took off 8 bases at V and 4 bases at J, with 17 bases between the two ends. CDR3 in amino acids: CASSRGTEFYGYTF. CDR3 in DNA: TGTGCCAGCTCCCGGGGGACGGAATTCTATGGCTACACCTTC.

The chain links TRBV2 to TRBJ2-3, with 7 bases identical to TRBD2. The junction had 7 bases not matched to a gene; V was cut back by 8 bases and J by 2 bases. Germline-derived CDR1 and CDR2 are SNHLY and FYNNEI. The CDR3 is 14 amino acids. The CDR3 bases are TGTGCCAGCGTAGCGGGCCTTTTCACAGATACGCAGTATTTT. This encodes CASVAGLFTDTQYF.